This T cell receptor (beta chain) was sequenced in a study of blood T cells in healthy people across ages. Germline CDR1 and CDR2: MNHNY and SVGAGI (reference sequence). The CDR3 loop spans 14 amino acids. Details on this clonotype: The junction shows a germline mismatch at one end, possibly a read error.

The second PCR ran about 6 to 11 cycles with a sample-barcoded 5' primer and J-beta primers. The template-switch adaptor, which had 12 random nucleotides, put a tag on each cDNA molecule. MiXCR, run by TCRdb on the 5' RACE reads, gives a single entry per CDR3 protein. The top ten hold 9.4% of the sample, which has 760,000 or so distinct CDR3 sequences, roughly 25% seen once. Investigators took 9.5 to 10 milliliters of peripheral blood from every donor. The data were also submitted as part of a second study, on T cells of mothers and their children. That paper notes: RNA extracted was entirely used for cDNA synthesis, approximately 1.5 ug per 15 ul.

The clonotype comes from a boy under 18 in good health. V and J are TRBV6-6 and TRBJ2-5, with D tentatively TRBD2 (5 bases). The end of the DNA is better explained by TRBJ2-7, so the J call may be wrong. Material for sequencing was blood. In DNA form, the CDR3 reads TGTGCCAGCCTGGGAGAGGGTAGCTCCTGCGAGCAGTACTTC. The encoded protein is CASLGEGSSCEQYF.